Below are 17 T cell receptor beta chains sequenced from a single sample in a study of shared T cell receptors in the human thymus. Profiled with immunoSEQ multiplex PCR; TCRdb holds only in-frame clones, not every one. The sample holds 72,000 or so clones, 90% to 95% seen once. The sequenced material came from thymocytes. These receptors originate from a human donor.

The chain joins TRBV10-3 to TRBJ2-7; D might be TRBD1 (7 bases). Germline CDR1 reads ENHRY; CDR2 reads SYGVKD. V lost 4 bases to trimming and J lost 2 bases, with 21 bases between them. The CDR3 contains 17 residues. DNA for the CDR3: TGTGCCATCAGTGTGGAGGGGGCTCGCTGGGGAACCTACGAGCAGTACTTC. Amino acid sequence: CAISVEGARWGTYEQYF.

The J gene is TRBJ2-5, the V gene TRBV29-1, with 7 bases identical to TRBD1. Germline CDR1 reads SQVTM; CDR2 reads ANQGSEA. The V gene end was trimmed by 5 bases and the J gene end by 1 base; junction bases not matched to a gene: 10. The CDR3 has 15 amino acids. The CDR3 region has the DNA TGCAGCGTTTTTATGGCCCACAGGGGCCAAGAGACCCAGTACTTC. It codes for CSVFMAHRGQETQYF. Drawing the rest from reference TRBV29-1 and TRBJ2-5, the complete variable domain is SAVISQKPSRDICQRGTSLTIQCQVDSQVTMMFWYRQQPGQSLTLIATANQGSEATYESGFVIDKFPISRPNLTFSTLTVSNMSPEDSSIYLCSVFMAHRGQETQYFGPGTRLLVL.

This clone appeared once. The chain uses TRBV15 and TRBJ2-7; D could derive from TRBD1 or TRBD2 (6 bases each). There are 19 residues in the CDR3. Germline V gene lookup returns CDR1 LNHNV and CDR2 YYDKDF (reference sequence). Trimming shortened V by 7 bases and J by 2 bases, and 30 bases separated the two germline ends. In DNA form, the CDR3 reads TGTGCCACCACCTCAAAAAACCCACGTGAAGGGGGGCAAGCCTACGAGCAGTACTTC. Translating gives CATTSKNPREGGQAYEQYF.

V gene TRBV5-5 combines with J gene TRBJ2-7; D is uncertain. CDR3 size: 12 residues. CDR1 and CDR2 (germline): SGHKS, YYEKEE (reference sequence). Trimming removed 7 bases from V and 0 bases from J, with 8 bases in between. CDR3 sequence (DNA): TGTGCCAGCTATGGTCTCTCCTACGAGCAGTACTTC. Amino acid sequence: CASYGLSYEQYF.

The V and J genes are TRBV27 and TRBJ1-6; TRBD1 might be the D (6 bases). This CDR3 is built from 15 residues. Trimming took off 3 bases at V and 3 bases at J, with 9 bases between the two ends. Germline CDR1 MNHEY, CDR2 SMNVEV (reference sequence). CDR3 in DNA: TGTGCCAGCAGTTTGAAGGACAGCTATAATTCACCCCTCCACTTT. Its protein product is CASSLKDSYNSPLHF.

The chain recombines TRBV27 with TRBJ2-5, with D perhaps matching TRBD1 or TRBD2 (5 bases each). Per the germline V gene, CDR1 is MNHEY and CDR2 is SMNVEV (reference sequence). The CDR3 contains 14 residues. Trimming pared 6 bases from V and 5 bases from J, leaving 16 bases between. CDR3 amino acids: CASRWTWSGETQYF. The CDR3 nucleotides read TGTGCCAGCAGATGGACATGGTCGGGGGAGACCCAGTACTTC.

V usage is TRBV9 and J usage is TRBJ1-2, with D possibly matching TRBD1 (5 bases). There are 14 residues in the CDR3. Trimming pared 0 bases from V and 3 bases from J, leaving 9 bases between. From germline, CDR1 is SGDLS and CDR2 YYNGEE. CDR3 sequence: CASSVARGDYGYTF. The CDR3 DNA follows: TGTGCCAGCAGCGTAGCTCGGGGGGACTATGGCTACACCTTC.

V usage is TRBV5-1 and J usage is TRBJ2-7, with 7 positions matching TRBD1. The CDR3 has 17 amino acids. Germline V gene lookup returns CDR1 SGHRS and CDR2 YFSETQ. Unmatched junction bases numbered 9, after V lost 0 bases and J lost 0 bases. The CDR3 protein is CASSLDGKGANSYEQYF. The DNA of the CDR3 is TGCGCCAGCAGCTTGGACGGTAAGGGGGCGAACTCCTACGAGCAGTACTTC. The full variable domain, completed using reference TRBV5-1 and TRBJ2-7, is KAGVTQTPRYLIKTRGQQVTLSCSPISGHRSVSWYQQTPGQGLQFLFEYFSETQRNKGNFPGRFSGRQFSNSRSEMNVSTLELGDSALYLCASSLDGKGANSYEQYFGPGTRLTVT.

The chain carries TRBV7-2 and TRBJ2-1; D is possibly TRBD1 (5 bases). The length of the CDR3 is 17 residues. With 2 bases removed from V and 11 bases from J, the gap between germline ends came to 25 bases. Germline V CDR1 and CDR2: SGHTA, FQGNSA. DNA of the CDR3: TGTGCCAGCAGCTTAAATCCCGCAGGGTTAAAGATTTCTAAGCAGTTCTTC. Its translation is CASSLNPAGLKISKQFF. Looking up the rest from reference TRBV7-2 and TRBJ2-1 gives the full variable domain: GAGVSQSPSNKVTEKGKDVELRCDPISGHTALYWYRQSLGQGLEFLIYFQGNSAPDKSGLPSDRFSAERTGGSVSTLTIQRTQQEDSAVYLCASSLNPAGLKISKQFFGPGTRLTVL.

CDR3 nucleotide sequence: TGTGCCAGCAGCTCCCGGACGGGTCCCCCTGAAAAACTGTTTTTT. Translation: CASSSRTGPPEKLFF. V is TRBV7-9 and J is TRBJ1-4; D is unresolved. V gave up 4 bases and J gave up 7 bases, with 16 bases separating them. Germline V gene sequence: CDR1 SEHNR, CDR2 FQNEAQ (reference sequence). The CDR3 is 15 amino acids.

The V gene is TRBV5-6, the J gene TRBJ2-5; D may be TRBD1 (6 bases). The germline CDR1 and CDR2 sequences are SGHDT and YYEEEE. Trimming removed 0 bases at V and 5 bases at J, with 17 bases between. The CDR3 sequence is 16 residues long. For the CDR3, the DNA is TGTGCCAGCAGCTTGGGGACGGAGACAGGAGCCGAGACCCAGTACTTC. It specifies CASSLGTETGAETQYF.

The gene calls are TRBV7-9 and TRBJ1-3; D is undetermined. The germline V gene encodes CDR1 SEHNR and CDR2 FQNEAQ (reference sequence). CDR3 length equals 18 residues. V lost 5 bases, J lost 2 bases, and 22 bases lay in between. DNA for the CDR3: TGTGCCAGCAGCCGCATAGGTCACCGCACCCCCCCTGGAAACACCATATATTTT. It is translated as CASSRIGHRTPPGNTIYF.

J is TRBJ2-7 and V is TRBV9; weak D call: TRBD1 (5 bases). The CDR3 has 16 residues. V was trimmed by 3 bases and J by 3 bases, leaving 19 bases between them. Germline values: CDR1 SGDLS, CDR2 YYNGEE. The CDR3 nucleotides are TGTGCCAGCAGCGCTTTAAACAGGCTGTATGACTACGAGCAGTACTTC. The encoded protein is CASSALNRLYDYEQYF.

This clone has only one observation. The genes are TRBV4-1 and TRBJ2-3; 10 bases align to TRBD2. The length of the CDR3 is 18 residues. V shed 1 base and J 0 bases; nucleotides not matched to a gene: 7. Germline CDR1 MGHRA, CDR2 YSYEKL. The CDR3 protein is CASSQGPLAGFSTDTQYF. DNA of the CDR3: TGCGCCAGCAGCCAAGGTCCACTAGCGGGGTTTAGCACAGATACGCAGTATTTT.

The V gene is TRBV6-1, the J gene TRBJ2-5, with D uncertain. CDR1 and CDR2 from the germline V gene are MNHNS and SASEGT. Trimming stripped 6 bases from V and 0 bases from J, with 14 bases between. The CDR3 runs to 15 residues. The CDR3 loop reads CASSGLWQDQETQYF. In DNA, the CDR3 is TGTGCCAGCAGCGGTCTGTGGCAGGACCAAGAGACCCAGTACTTC.

The chain has TRBV13 and TRBJ1-1; D may be TRBD1 (5 bases). Germline V lookup: CDR1 PRHDT, CDR2 FYEKMQ (reference sequence). This CDR3 is built from 13 residues. Trimming stripped 8 bases from V and 1 base from J, with 11 bases between. CDR3 in DNA: TGTGCCAGCCAGACAGCTACGAACACTGAAGCTTTCTTT. Protein sequence: CASQTATNTEAFF.

The chain links TRBV12-5 to TRBJ2-5, with TRBD1 identical over 8 bases. The CDR3 covers 14 residues. J lost 3 bases, V lost 7 bases, and 7 bases had no gene match. Germline V gene data show CDR1 as LGHNT and CDR2 as FRNRAP. This chain's CDR3 is CASARDRGEETQYF. The CDR3 bases are TGTGCTAGTGCGCGCGACAGGGGTGAAGAGACCCAGTACTTC.